These T cell receptor beta chains were read from a single sample in a study of T cells in localized non-small cell lung cancer. Sequencing used immunoSEQ multiplex PCR; TCRdb keeps in-frame clones, though not all of them. The table has about 21,000 clones, about four fifths seen once. The sequencing used peripheral blood, collected before any cancer treatment. The receptor source for this set is a man between 40 and 70 years old with stage I lung adenocarcinoma. CDR3s leave out the opening cysteine and the closing phenylalanine or tryptophan. Fields, in order: V gene, CDR3 protein.

TRBV14,ASSQAWGTSGTDTQY
TRBV7-9,ASSLQGAGETQY
TRBV2,ASTSRTTPEETQY
TRBV28,ASTLPTAQLPNEQF
TRBV2,AGKSSGANVLT
TRBV18,ASSASSGAAHTDTQY
TRBV2,ASQDRNYGYT
TRBV5-1,ASSLLTQGYGYT
TRBV30,AWSDKGEAYEQY
TRBV7-3,ASSLLGISSTDTQY
TRBV28,ASSLLRSNTEAF
TRBV7-9,ASSARGARGTEAF
TRBV28,ASSPRIGTGQNEKLF
TRBV4-1,ASSSGPIDGTIY
TRBV11-1,ASSSDWRGPYNEQF
TRBV19,ASWDRAGSGNTIY
TRBV7-2,ASSSPLGLPGGETQY
TRBV2,ASSEHPGKRKGYGYT
TRBV7-8,ASSFFLAEYNEQF
TRBV7-8,ASSLDLHGTEAF
TRBV6-1,ASSEKQGNTEAF
TRBV2,ASSDQGLGNQPQH
TRBV5-4,ASSGRDNTEAF
TRBV7-2,ASSSRDRASYEQY
TRBV4-1,ASSQDRVPNEQF
TRBV11-1,ASSQGGGAYYGYT
TRBV5-1,ASSYAGLVYEQF